Only a few counts were recorded for the clone carrying this T cell receptor beta chain. Its antigen is still unknown. Treatment noted: oral pan-JAK inhibitor, 5-10 mg twice daily. Investigators sorted PBMCs to obtain both CD4+ and CD8+ T cells. This sample is drawn from a study of CD8+ T cells in alopecia areata. Across the whole study: Among treated patients, oral tofacitinib was administered at 5 to 10 mg twice daily.

Overall study results and limits: An increase in clonality over normal scalp was evident in lesional scalp, especially alopecia totalis/universalis.

As the sequencing template, cDNA was produced by extracting RNA and reverse transcribing it. Sequencing used immunoSEQ multiplex PCR; TCRdb keeps in-frame clones, though not all of them. The table includes about 180,000 clones, approximately 55% detected once. The sequence was collected from a human donor with alopecia areata. This specimen consisted of CD8+ T cells sorted from blood, obtained at week 24, from a patient treated with tofacitinib.

The CDR3 nucleotides are TGCAGCGTTGAAGTTAGACTAGCGGGGGGGTATGAGCAGTTCTTC. It specifies CSVEVRLAGGYEQFF. The chain links TRBV29-1 to TRBJ2-1, with 14 bases identical to TRBD2. Germline V gives CDR1 SQVTM, CDR2 ANQGSEA. This CDR3 is 15 amino acids long. Unmatched junction bases numbered 4, after V lost 1 base and J lost 8 bases.